Listed below are T cell receptor beta chains from one sample, sequenced in a study of blood T cell repertoires in COVID-19. Clones were read by immunoSEQ multiplex PCR, and TCRdb kept only the in-frame ones, dropping some. The sample consists of fewer than 200,000 clones, about 80% of them appearing once. The specimen was peripheral blood. Receptors were obtained from a woman aged 45-65 years with active or convalescent COVID-19. The CDR3 runs from the conserved cysteine through the conserved F or W. Fields, in order: V gene, D gene, CDR3 protein. D genes are given only for firm matches.

v_call: TRBV19
d_call: TRBD2
cdr3_aa: CASSIMGTSGGQETQYF

v_call: TRBV30
d_call: NA
cdr3_aa: CAWSPREYGYTF

v_call: TRBV12-3/TRBV12-4
d_call: TRBD1
cdr3_aa: CASSRQGLSPLHF

v_call: TRBV30
d_call: TRBD1
cdr3_aa: CACNRGGGYTF

v_call: TRBV27
d_call: TRBD1
cdr3_aa: CASSLSRAKGQGHNQPQHF

v_call: TRBV11-1
d_call: NA
cdr3_aa: CASSRSGRSMGEQYF

v_call: TRBV7-2
d_call: NA
cdr3_aa: CASSLGTPTNEKLFF

v_call: TRBV30
d_call: NA
cdr3_aa: CAWSRRTNTEAFF

v_call: TRBV11-1
d_call: NA
cdr3_aa: CASSSQGNTEAFF

v_call: TRBV25-1
d_call: NA
cdr3_aa: CASSEHQSWSNEQFF

v_call: TRBV15
d_call: TRBD1
cdr3_aa: CATSRGQGAVRPQHF

v_call: TRBV2
d_call: TRBD1
cdr3_aa: CASSGQGANTEAFF

v_call: TRBV18
d_call: NA
cdr3_aa: CASSLPRGSNYGYTF

v_call: TRBV7-2
d_call: NA
cdr3_aa: CASSSDRRNQPQHF

v_call: TRBV29-1
d_call: TRBD2
cdr3_aa: CSVDTSGATDTQYF

v_call: TRBV21-1
d_call: NA
cdr3_aa: CASSKKGHGQGARRNQPQHF

v_call: TRBV30
d_call: TRBD2
cdr3_aa: CAWSATSGSRETQYF

v_call: TRBV29-1
d_call: TRBD1
cdr3_aa: CSVEQGAWEAFF

v_call: TRBV21-1
d_call: NA
cdr3_aa: CASSKSRKNTYEQYF

v_call: TRBV7-8
d_call: NA
cdr3_aa: CASSPKSGIPTDTQYF

v_call: TRBV4-3
d_call: NA
cdr3_aa: CASSQDLRGKLFF

v_call: TRBV9
d_call: NA
cdr3_aa: CASSGTPNTEAFF

v_call: TRBV4-2
d_call: TRBD1
cdr3_aa: CASSQRQGENAYEQYF

v_call: TRBV14
d_call: NA
cdr3_aa: CASSQAGLKKETQYF

v_call: TRBV19
d_call: TRBD1
cdr3_aa: CASSMDREETQYF

v_call: TRBV6-6
d_call: TRBD1
cdr3_aa: CASTGGYGDNQPQHF

v_call: TRBV9
d_call: NA
cdr3_aa: CASSVDPQQGQFF

v_call: TRBV7-2
d_call: TRBD1
cdr3_aa: CASSPTGVSTDTQYF

v_call: TRBV18
d_call: TRBD1
cdr3_aa: CASSPGQQNTEAFF

v_call: TRBV5-4
d_call: NA
cdr3_aa: CASSSLTGNYGYTF

v_call: TRBV4-1
d_call: TRBD1
cdr3_aa: CASSQGDRDNEKLFF

v_call: TRBV28
d_call: NA
cdr3_aa: CASSLSSFSSGANVLTF

v_call: TRBV24-1
d_call: TRBD1
cdr3_aa: CATSDPRTGVKTQYF

v_call: TRBV11-2
d_call: TRBD2
cdr3_aa: CASSSGTSGLLLGNEQYF

v_call: TRBV27
d_call: NA
cdr3_aa: CASSLNAGRGYGYTF

v_call: TRBV7-2
d_call: TRBD1
cdr3_aa: CASSTGQGAGNTIYF

v_call: TRBV4-2
d_call: TRBD2
cdr3_aa: CASSQERGATLGGQYF

v_call: TRBV29-1
d_call: NA
cdr3_aa: CSVGGGSYGYTF

v_call: TRBV28
d_call: NA
cdr3_aa: CASRFPSLRSTEAFF

v_call: TRBV6-5
d_call: NA
cdr3_aa: CASSRAGFQETQYF

v_call: TRBV5-4
d_call: TRBD2
cdr3_aa: CASIPQREFGDTQYF

v_call: TRBV6-5
d_call: TRBD1
cdr3_aa: CASRQTGGTEAFF

v_call: TRBV11-2
d_call: NA
cdr3_aa: CASSLVSGGNSYNEQFF

v_call: TRBV18
d_call: TRBD1
cdr3_aa: CASSPRGQGPNTEAFF

v_call: TRBV29-1
d_call: TRBD1
cdr3_aa: CSVGYSDRAGTDTQYF

v_call: TRBV7-2
d_call: TRBD2
cdr3_aa: CASSLVASGSHGANVLTF

v_call: TRBV10-3
d_call: NA
cdr3_aa: CAIWRGGSYNEQFF

v_call: TRBV11-3
d_call: TRBD1
cdr3_aa: CASSLGGQGYTQYF

v_call: TRBV18
d_call: NA
cdr3_aa: CASSGGSHSYEQYF

v_call: TRBV5-1
d_call: NA
cdr3_aa: CASSTEGTTRGEAFF

v_call: TRBV6-1
d_call: NA
cdr3_aa: CASSDGTYLGEQYF

v_call: TRBV29-1
d_call: TRBD2
cdr3_aa: CSVEVGGSPDTQYF

v_call: TRBV28
d_call: TRBD1
cdr3_aa: CASSLRTGYQPQHF

v_call: TRBV19
d_call: NA
cdr3_aa: CASSMGLSYEQYF

v_call: TRBV19
d_call: NA
cdr3_aa: CASSDGGTQETQYF

v_call: TRBV19
d_call: TRBD1
cdr3_aa: CASSWGTGGETQYF

v_call: TRBV30
d_call: TRBD1
cdr3_aa: CAWSAQGGQPQHF

v_call: TRBV2
d_call: NA
cdr3_aa: CASRADWNTEAFF